This TCR beta chain was documented in a study of cytomegalovirus exposure and HLA in healthy donors (dated by TCRdb to 2017 to 2019). General notes on the study: In an earlier analysis of under 600 of the donors, 250 to 350 Gb of sequence data and 117 million unique TCR beta sequences from approximately 180 million T cells were reported. Roughly 300 gigabases of sequencing data and 70 million to 100 million unique TCR sequences were included in an early release covering 550 to 800 HLA-typed donors. Among the approximately 420 genotyped donors, more than 70% belonged to the genetic ancestry cluster associated with self-reported Caucasian donors. The study aimed to test whether cataloging public T cell receptors could reveal signatures of past pathogen exposure. Using immunosequencing, the study profiled T cell repertoires from 666 subjects and related those repertoires to cytomegalovirus serostatus. A separate validation cohort of 100 to 150 different subjects was used in addition to the approximately 670-subject first cohort. To predict cytomegalovirus infection status, the study combined high-throughput TCR immunosequencing, statistical association of individual TCRs with disease status, and machine learning. A later analysis re-analyzed previously published TCR beta repertoires from approximately 700 donors and added high-resolution HLA genotyping to study TCR occurrence patterns. Rather than using new phenotypic data, the later analysis identified candidate immune exposures from TCR beta sequences and from how often those sequences occurred across donors. An earlier analysis of some 600 of the donors applied high-throughput TCR beta sequencing to assess whether each TCR beta V gene segment acted as functional or pseudogenic. Alongside the repertoire data, information on donor age, sex, ethnicity and CMV serostatus was compiled. A later genetic analysis took genome-wide SNP genotypes for about 55% of the 666 donors and used that subset as a discovery cohort. Every discovery cohort repertoire had been produced on one sequencing platform. Both class I and class II loci were covered by HLA typing, at four-digit resolution. The number of typed donors differed by locus: roughly 629-640 for A, B, C, DRB1 and DQB1; some 500 for DQA1; approximately 600 for DPA1; and around 450 for DPB1. Four or five DR-DQ haplotypes were handled as single units for association and clustering because linkage in the cohort was strong. Across 398 genotyped donors of the cohort, an average of about 250,000 unique TCR beta nucleotide sequences per donor were sequenced, and 15% to 20% of those sequences were non-productive.

Library prep was done by the immunoSEQ multiplex PCR assay. A mixture of 60 forward primers for TCR Vbeta segments and 13 reverse primers for TCR Jbeta segments was used in the multiplex PCR. The CDR3 region of rearranged TCR beta genes was amplified from genomic DNA with a multiplex PCR assay. The amplified TCR beta libraries were sequenced on the Illumina HiSeq System as 87-base-pair reads. As for the original processing: In a later analysis, 80 million or so unique TCR beta chains were counted across the 650 to 700 repertoires, and around 11 million of these chains were shared by at least two donors. Raw reads were error-corrected and collapsed into unique sequences with a nearest-neighbor algorithm that merged closely related sequences to remove PCR and sequencing errors. CDR3 sequences were aligned to IMGT reference sequences to assign V, D and J gene segments. For a sequence to be retained, at least a six-nucleotide match to both a V gene segment and a J gene segment was required. A rearrangement counted as productive if the CDR3 had no stop codons and remained in frame with V and J, and every other rearrangement counted as non-productive. CDR3 was defined according to IMGT convention as the region running from the second conserved V-encoded cysteine to the conserved J-encoded phenylalanine. Sequences without an unambiguous match to a single V gene segment were excluded from the earlier analysis of about 600 of the donors. In an earlier analysis of 587 of the donors, a V segment was called functional when productive rearrangements were above 56.7%, and segregating when the standard deviation between donors exceeded 5%. To diagnose cytomegalovirus status from the catalog of TCR beta chain sequences, a statistical classification framework was built. In a later analysis, V and J genes were assigned by comparing TCR nucleotide sequences against IMGT/GENE-DB human TR gene sequences. In a later analysis, CDR3 sequences and most-parsimonious VDJ recombination scenarios were assigned using the TCRdist pipeline. In a later analysis, each TCR beta chain was defined by its CDR3 amino acid sequence together with its V-gene family, and reads without a unique V-gene family were excluded. To address suspected cross-contamination and a sequencing artifact, a later analysis removed 550 to 750 highly shared, low-generation-probability nucleotide sequences. In a later analysis, a clonal expansion index was calculated for each public chain from normalized within-repertoire ranks of inferred template counts. A later analysis computed generation probabilities with a VDJ recombination model fitted to out-of-frame rearrangements, and checked the results against IGoR. Hypergeometric tests were used in a later analysis to score TCR-TCR, TCR-HLA and TCR-CMV co-occurrence, with a repertoire-size bias correction applied to the TCR pairs. A later analysis estimated false discovery rates by permuting HLA or CMV assignments 20 times. A later analysis grouped co-occurring TCRs with DBSCAN, adding TCRdist sequence similarity when clustering within HLA-allele-positive subsets. Co-occurrence clustering excluded repertoires with fewer than 30,000 or more than 120,000 public chains, plus five with anomalous nucleotide sharing. TCRdb retrieved this table from immuneACCESS and kept in-frame rearrangements only. Not all clones are present; in checked studies, unresolved V genes account for under half, and no reason is known for the remainder. V and J calls and clone size are given by that table; D and trimming were obtained from the DNA. Recorded for this sample are roughly 200,000 clones; 79% of them occurred a single time. 4% to 4.5% of the sample is taken by the ten largest.

The cohort comprised some 730 healthy bone marrow donors. Cohort members were all nominally healthy when sampled, although unrecorded immune exposures were likely present. The donor tested CMV seropositive, placing the donor among the 290 or so seropositive members of the cohort. Each donor provided a peripheral blood sample, and peripheral blood mononuclear cells were used for TCR beta sequencing. Genomic DNA extraction from the blood cell samples was performed with the Qiagen DNeasy Blood Extraction Kit. Study-level results and caveats: The presence/absence analyses assumed that sequencing depth was roughly uniform across donors, and that assumption may not be true. In this cohort, only TCR beta chains were sequenced, and detectable features were limited by the absence of alpha or paired-chain data. For the cohort, immune exposure information was limited to CMV serostatus. When HLA alleles, especially DR and DQ, strongly co-occurred, attributing TCR associations to individual alleles was difficult. Broadly in line with IMGT annotations, most TCR beta V segments showed up in productive rearrangements about 87% or about 30% of the time in an earlier analysis of around 550 of the donors. The study listed 150 to 200 TCR beta chains as associated with cytomegalovirus. The authors suggested that the approach could potentially be generalized to other disease states and immunological phenotypes. Linkage disequilibrium might explain the correlated functional status among segregating V segments, but an unknown experimental factor could not be excluded. According to a later analysis, TCR association rates differed among HLA loci, with DRB1 alleles showing the most associated TCRs and HLA-C alleles showing the fewest. In a later analysis, HLA-associated TCR beta chains were found to be more clonally expanded and to have lower generation probabilities than equally common non-associated chains. A later analysis found that most CMV-associated TCR beta chains appeared HLA-restricted, with HLA associations seemingly driven largely by CMV exposure. Cytomegalovirus status was reported to be diagnosed by the classifier with high specificity and sensitivity in both the original and validation cohorts. The sequencing pipeline was judged likely to have produced a cluster of highly shared sequence variants as a technical artifact. Most TCR sequences were observed very rarely across donors, whereas some public TCRs were present in many individuals. In a later analysis, 16,951 TCR beta sequences were associated with specific HLA alleles at a false discovery rate of 0.05. HLA typing was unavailable for some donors at each locus, so association tests used only the typed subset. In a later genetic analysis, a missense DCLRE1C variant was associated with V-gene and J-gene trimming of TCR beta chains, and the association was replicated in an independent cohort. Because counts were too low, around 17 rarely observed V segments, including chromosome 9 orphons, were left out of the earlier analysis of about 500 of the donors. In vitro tests confirmed that a few of the cytomegalovirus-associated TCR beta chains recognize cytomegalovirus antigens. A later analysis reported that several top co-occurrence clusters appeared linked to parvovirus B19, influenza, CMV and Epstein-Barr virus. In a later genetic analysis, fewer N-insertions in productive TCRs were reported among donors in an Asian-associated ancestry cluster than the roughly 700-donor mean. A further reported finding was that TCR beta sequences accurately predicted the HLA-A and HLA-B alleles for most subjects in the first cohort.

About this clone itself: Its antigen is not yet known. Base qualities are not provided; no much larger clone lies one nucleotide away.

The source is a woman in her 30s in good health and CMV-seropositive. Sequences were obtained from PBMCs.

The CDR3 reads CASSYSGGVYEQYF. In nucleotides, the sequence is TGTGCCAGCAGTTACTCGGGGGGGGTCTACGAGCAGTACTTC. The sequence is built from TRBV6-6 and TRBJ2-7; TRBD2 lines up with 7 middle nucleotides. The germline V gene (reference sequence) supplies CDR1 MNHNY and CDR2 SVGAGI. The CDR3 runs 14 residues from the cysteine to the phenylalanine. Here the CDR3 DNA is all that survives: 42 bases in frame from base 1. V loses 0 bases at its end and J loses 3 bases; junction bases beyond the gene matches: 2.